This T cell receptor (beta chain) was sequenced in a study of control samples from healthy donors and cancer patients. Clones were sequenced by immunoSEQ multiplex PCR, and TCRdb holds only the in-frame ones, with some missing. The sample includes about 65,000 clones, 90% seen only once; the top ten take 1.2%. V shed 3 bases, J shed 2 bases, and the junction held 4 bases outside the gene matches. The CDR3 sequence is 15 residues long. Germline V gene lookup returns CDR1 LNHDA and CDR2 SQIVND (reference sequence). The TCR was taken from a woman aged 50 to 60 with colorectal cancer. Sequencing was carried out using PBMCs. This sequence joins TRBV19 and TRBJ2-1, with 7 bases aligning to TRBD1. CDR3 DNA: TGTGCCAGTAGTATCGGACAGGTAGCCTACAATGAGCAGTTCTTC. Protein sequence: CASSIGQVAYNEQFF.